The 6 T cell receptor beta chains below were found in one sample sequenced in a study of T cells after yellow fever vaccination. Each CDR3 protein gets one entry after TCRdb re-called the 5' RACE reads with MiXCR. This table has nearly 350,000 distinct CDR3 sequences, 8% to 9.5% appearing once. The sample was PBMCs, taken approximately 47 days after the first yellow fever vaccination. The receptor set was obtained from a man between 18 and 29 years old who received the YFV17D yellow fever vaccine.

In this sample, this clonotype turned up many times. The chain links TRBV7-2 to TRBJ2-1; D remains ambiguous. In germline, CDR1 is SGHTA, CDR2 FQGNSA. V was trimmed by 4 bases and J by 8 bases, leaving 12 bases between them. CDR3 size: 13 residues. CDR3 loop: CASSSLVRHEQFF. The CDR3 nucleotides are TGTGCCAGCAGCTCCCTAGTTAGGCATGAGCAGTTCTTC.

In its sample, this clonotype was seen a few times. The V and J genes are TRBV6-2 or TRBV6-3 and TRBJ2-7; 7 bases align to TRBD1. This CDR3 is 14 amino acids long. With V trimmed by 8 bases and J by 0 bases, 7 bases remained unmatched. The germline CDR1 and CDR2 sequences are MNHEY and SVGEGT. CDR3: CASAPGTVSYEQYF. The DNA for the CDR3 is TGTGCCAGCGCCCCCGGGACAGTCTCCTACGAGCAGTACTTC.

This clonotype was seen repeatedly, ten times or more. The chain combines TRBV4-3 with TRBJ1-2, with 7 bases that match TRBD1. The CDR3 extends over 16 amino acids. Germline values: CDR1 LGHNA, CDR2 YSLEER. Trimming at V came to 4 bases and at J to 8 bases, leaving 16 bases not matched to a gene. The CDR3 sequence: CASSPPLRQGLGGYTF. The CDR3 DNA reads as TGCGCCAGCAGCCCCCCTTTACGACAGGGTTTAGGAGGCTACACCTTC.

The chain carries TRBV5-5 and TRBJ2-1, with 10 bases aligning to TRBD1. Germline values: CDR1 SGHKS, CDR2 YYEKEE (reference sequence). This CDR3 has 16 amino acids. V was pared by 3 bases and J by 7 bases, with 10 bases of the junction left unmatched. The CDR3 is CASSSPDRGLMNEQFF. In nucleotides, the CDR3 is TGTGCCAGCAGCTCTCCGGACAGGGGGTTGATGAATGAGCAGTTCTTC.

The genes are TRBV15 and TRBJ1-1, with 9 bases fitting TRBD1. Losses at the gene ends were 5 bases for V and 5 bases for J; bases not matched to a gene: 3. Germline V CDR1 and CDR2: LNHNV, YYDKDF (reference sequence). The CDR3 has 13 residues. The CDR3 DNA follows: TGTGCCACCAGCGCCGACAGGGGGACTGAAGCTTTCTTT. This encodes CATSADRGTEAFF.

There are a few counts of this clonotype. The chain employs TRBV5-1 and TRBJ2-7, with D possibly called TRBD1 or TRBD2 (6 bases each). The V end lost 0 bases, the J end lost 2 bases, and 24 bases lay between the germline ends. The CDR3 runs 19 residues. Germline-derived CDR1 and CDR2 are SGHRS and YFSETQ. The CDR3 region is CASSLGPGVQGTVTYEQYF. The CDR3 DNA reads as TGCGCCAGCAGCTTGGGACCGGGAGTACAGGGAACCGTCACCTACGAGCAGTACTTC.